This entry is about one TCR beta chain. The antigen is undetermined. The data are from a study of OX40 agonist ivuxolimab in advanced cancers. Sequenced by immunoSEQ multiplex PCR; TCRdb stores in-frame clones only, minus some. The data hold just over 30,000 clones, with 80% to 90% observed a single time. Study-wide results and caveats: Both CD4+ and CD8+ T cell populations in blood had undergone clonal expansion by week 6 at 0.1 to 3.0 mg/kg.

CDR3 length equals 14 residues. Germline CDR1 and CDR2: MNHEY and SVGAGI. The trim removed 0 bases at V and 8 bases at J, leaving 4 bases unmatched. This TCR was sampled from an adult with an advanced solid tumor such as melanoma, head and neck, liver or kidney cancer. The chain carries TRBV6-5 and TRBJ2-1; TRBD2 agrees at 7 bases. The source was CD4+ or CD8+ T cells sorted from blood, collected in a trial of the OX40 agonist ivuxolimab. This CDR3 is CASSYSGLADEQFF. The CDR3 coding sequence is TGTGCCAGCAGTTACTCAGGTCTAGCGGATGAGCAGTTCTTC.